This entry lists 29 T cell receptor beta chains sequenced from one sample in a study of Tregs in tolerant kidney transplant recipients. Repertoires were generated with immunoSEQ multiplex PCR, while TCRdb's copy carries only in-frame clones and drops some. Seen here are 90,000 to 130,000 clones, around 89% observed once, and the top ten hold 0.3% to 0.4%. This specimen was CD4+ T cells from blood, taken before the transplant. Receptor source: a human donor who received a combined kidney and bone marrow transplant.

DNA for the CDR3: TGCGCCAGCAGCCAAGGAGCGGGGCTCGAGCAGTACTTC. Protein product: CASSQGAGLEQYF. V gene TRBV4-3 combines with J gene TRBJ2-7; the match to TRBD2 covers 7 bases. Losses at the gene ends were 1 base for V and 6 bases for J; bases not matched to a gene: 3. Germline V CDR1 and CDR2: LGHNA, YSLEER. The CDR3 has 13 amino acids.

This clone was observed a handful of times. This chain connects TRBV4-2 to TRBJ2-3, with D tentatively TRBD2 (6 bases). Germline V gene sequence: CDR1 LGHNA, CDR2 YNFKEQ. V was clipped by 4 bases and J by 1 base, with 18 bases between them. The CDR3 is 17 amino acids. The CDR3 protein is CASSPRGQRVGTDTQYF. Written as DNA, the CDR3 is TGTGCCAGCAGCCCCCGAGGTCAGCGGGTAGGCACAGATACGCAGTATTTT.

This clone was seen just once. The gene calls are TRBV7-7 and TRBJ2-5, with TRBD2 as a possible D gene (6 bases). CDR3 length equals 13 residues. V was trimmed by 5 bases and J by 4 bases, leaving 11 bases between them. Germline assignment: CDR1 SSHAT and CDR2 FNYEAQ (reference sequence). The CDR3 here is CASSRGTLETQYF. CDR3 DNA: TGTGCCAGCAGCCGCGGGACTCTAGAGACCCAGTACTTC. The variable domain in full, completed from reference TRBV7-7 and TRBJ2-5, reads GAGVSQSPRYKVTKRGQDVTLRCDPISSHATLYWYQQALGQGPEFLTYFNYEAQPDKSGLPSDRFSAERPEGSISTLTIQRTEQRDSAMYRCASSRGTLETQYFGPGTRLLVL.

Points on this clone: Other DNA sequences within the sample encode an identical CDR3. J is TRBJ2-3 and V is TRBV9; 7 positions agree with TRBD2. The CDR3 has 15 residues. V was pared by 0 bases and J by 3 bases, with 4 bases of the junction left unmatched. In germline, CDR1 is SGDLS, CDR2 YYNGEE. CDR3 coding DNA: TGTGCCAGCAGCGTAGCTGGGGGGGGGACAGATACGCAGTATTTT. It translates to CASSVAGGGTDTQYF.

CDR3 bases: TGTGCCAGCAGTGAGTCTGCGGGGGGGCAAGGTACGCAGTATTTT. Translation: CASSESAGGQGTQYF. The chain couples TRBV2 to TRBJ2-3; TRBD2 matches at 9 bases. Germline CDR1 reads SNHLY; CDR2 reads FYNNEI. The CDR3 length is 15 residues. Germline trimming cut 3 bases from V and 8 bases from J; bases unmatched to any gene: 9.

Here the CDR3 DNA reads TGTGCCAGCAGCTTCATCCTAGCGGGAGCTGACATTCAGTACTTC. Its protein product is CASSFILAGADIQYF. The chain has TRBV7-9 and TRBJ2-4; 10 bases align to TRBD2. The CDR3 is 15 amino acids. In germline, CDR1 is SEHNR, CDR2 FQNEAQ (reference sequence). J lost 8 bases, V lost 3 bases, and 7 bases had no gene match.

This clone appeared a single time. The rearrangement links TRBV18 to TRBJ2-6; D gene ambiguous. Germline CDR1 is KGHSH and CDR2 is LQKENI. CDR3 length equals 16 residues. V was clipped by 4 bases and J by 0 bases, with 10 bases between them. The CDR3 protein is CASSQEAYSGANVLTF. DNA for the CDR3: TGTGCCAGCTCACAAGAAGCCTACTCTGGGGCCAACGTCCTGACTTTC. Variable domain in full (rest from reference TRBV18 and TRBJ2-6): NAGVMQNPRHLVRRRGQEARLRCSPMKGHSHVYWYRQLPEEGLKFMVYLQKENIIDESGMPKERFSAEFPKEGPSILRIQQVVRGDSAAYFCASSQEAYSGANVLTFGAGSRLTVL.

The gene calls are TRBV6-6 and TRBJ1-2; TRBD1 matches at 7 bases. Germline-derived CDR1 and CDR2 are MNHNY and SVGAGI (reference sequence). V lost 0 bases and J lost 5; bases outside the gene matches: 6. The CDR3 is 15 amino acids. The CDR3 region has the DNA TGTGCCAGCAGTTACTCGAATGCAGGGGGATATGGCTACACCTTC. Translated: CASSYSNAGGYGYTF.

The chain links TRBV27 to TRBJ1-1; TRBD1 is a possible D gene (6 bases). The V end was cut by 5 bases, the J end by 1 base, with 11 bases between. Germline V gives CDR1 MNHEY, CDR2 SMNVEV (reference sequence). The CDR3 has 14 residues. This CDR3 reads CASSLGGRNTEAFF. The CDR3 region has the DNA TGTGCCAGCAGTCTAGGGGGAAGGAACACTGAAGCTTTCTTT.

The chain is built from TRBV6-8 and TRBJ1-3; no clear D. The CDR3 has 14 amino acids. V shed 6 bases and J shed 1 base, with 10 bases lying between them. Germline V gene sequence: CDR1 MNHGY, CDR2 SAAAGT. The CDR3 protein is CASRKQRSGNTIYF. For the CDR3, the DNA is TGTGCCAGCAGGAAACAGAGATCTGGAAACACCATATATTTT.

The chain is built from TRBV5-1 and TRBJ1-1; TRBD1 agrees at 7 bases. The ends lost 3 bases at V and 0 bases at J; junction bases unmatched: 2. Germline V gene lookup returns CDR1 SGHRS and CDR2 YFSETQ. CDR3 length equals 14 residues. In DNA form, the CDR3 reads TGCGCCAGCAGCTCAACAGGGGTGAACACTGAAGCTTTCTTT. Its protein is CASSSTGVNTEAFF.

CDR3 sequence reads: CASSPSGWEGRYEQYF. The DNA of the CDR3 is TGTGCCAGCAGTCCTTCGGGGTGGGAGGGTAGATACGAGCAGTACTTC. The chain combines TRBV28 with TRBJ2-7; 7 bases align to TRBD2. V was clipped by 5 bases and J by 4 bases; unmatched bases: 14. Per the germline V gene, CDR1 is MDHEN and CDR2 is SYDVKM. CDR3 size: 16 residues.

In regard to this clone: The same CDR3 can be traced to other DNA sequences in this sample. The gene calls are TRBV4-1 and TRBJ2-5; no clear D. CDR3 length equals 13 residues. Germline CDR1 and CDR2: MGHRA and YSYEKL. The V gene lost 2 bases and the J gene lost 5 bases, with 9 bases spanning the gap. The CDR3 nucleotides are TGCGCCAGCAGCCAACTTCGGTCGGAGACCCAGTACTTC. It specifies CASSQLRSETQYF.

The chain couples TRBV9 to TRBJ1-1; D may be TRBD1 (6 bases). The CDR3 has 15 residues. Deletions cut 3 bases from V and 3 bases from J, with 15 bases between. The germline CDR1 and CDR2 sequences are SGDLS and YYNGEE. For the CDR3, the DNA is TGTGCCAGCAGCGGAACAGGGCTGGGGGACACTGAAGCTTTCTTT. Protein sequence: CASSGTGLGDTEAFF.

This sequence joins TRBV4-3 and TRBJ1-2; D remains ambiguous. Germline CDR1 reads LGHNA; CDR2 reads YSLEER. CDR3 length: 16 amino acids. Trimming took off 0 bases at V and 0 bases at J, with 11 bases between the two ends. The CDR3: CASSQDAAVTNYGYTF. CDR3 sequence (DNA): TGCGCCAGCAGCCAAGATGCGGCAGTAACTAACTATGGCTACACCTTC.

J is TRBJ1-3 and V is TRBV5-1; TRBD1 aligns across 8 bases. The CDR3 sequence is 15 residues long. CDR1 SGHRS and CDR2 YFSETQ come from the germline V gene. Losses at the gene ends were 1 base for V and 6 bases for J; bases not matched to a gene: 6. CDR3 DNA: TGCGCCAGCAGCTTGCAGGGGGCAACGGAAAACACCATATATTTT. It translates to CASSLQGATENTIYF.

This clone has only a few counts. The chain couples TRBV18 to TRBJ2-7; TRBD1 matches at 9 bases. This CDR3 comprises 13 residues. Trimming took 4 bases from V and 3 from J; bases not matched to a gene: 1. CDR1 is KGHSH and CDR2 is LQKENI in the germline V gene. The CDR3 nucleotides read TGTGCCAGCTCACAGGGACAGGGCTACGAGCAGTACTTC. Protein product: CASSQGQGYEQYF.

This clone was counted once. V is TRBV5-1 and J is TRBJ1-2; D not certain. CDR1 and CDR2 (germline): SGHRS, YFSETQ. The CDR3 contains 11 residues. V lost 0 bases to trimming and J lost 11 bases, with 8 bases between them. CDR3 in DNA: TGCGCCAGCAGCTTGGGGTTCGGGTACACCTTC. Protein sequence: CASSLGFGYTF.

This clone was seen a single time. The chain couples TRBV7-4 to TRBJ2-7, with D perhaps TRBD1 (7 bases). The CDR3 is 19 residues long. V was clipped by 5 bases and J by 5 bases, with 31 bases between them. Germline V gene data show CDR1 as SGHVT and CDR2 as SQSDAQ. CDR3 in amino acids: CASSTNRGLAGGWFNEQYF. The CDR3 DNA reads TGTGCCAGCAGCACCAACAGGGGACTGGCTGGAGGGTGGTTCAACGAGCAGTACTTC.

The rearrangement links TRBV4-1 to TRBJ2-1; possible D gene TRBD2, 7 bases. This CDR3 is built from 15 residues. The germline V gene has CDR1 MGHRA and CDR2 YSYEKL. Trimming took off 6 bases at V and 3 bases at J, with 15 bases between the two ends. CDR3 region: CASSDGGGSYNEQFF. The DNA of the CDR3 is TGCGCCAGCAGTGACGGGGGCGGGAGCTACAATGAGCAGTTCTTC.

This rearrangement joins TRBV5-4 to TRBJ2-2; 8 positions match TRBD1. Germline CDR1 is SGHNT and CDR2 is YYREEE (reference sequence). V lost 0 bases and J lost 6; bases outside the gene matches: 4. The CDR3 length is 15 residues. The CDR3 DNA reads TGTGCCAGCAGCTTGGGGGACAGGACGGCCGGGGAGCTGTTTTTT. This sequence encodes CASSLGDRTAGELFF. The whole variable domain, remainder taken from reference TRBV5-4 and TRBJ2-2, is ETGVTQSPTHLIKTRGQQVTLRCSSQSGHNTVSWYQQALGQGPQFIFQYYREEENGRGNFPPRFSGLQFPNYSSELNVNALELDDSALYLCASSLGDRTAGELFFGEGSRLTVL.

This chain joins TRBV11-2 and TRBJ2-1, with 10 bases aligning to TRBD2. The CDR3 covers 18 residues. Germline-derived CDR1 and CDR2 are SGHAT and FQNNGV. V was pared by 1 base and J by 4 bases, with 10 bases of the junction left unmatched. In DNA form, the CDR3 reads TGTGCCAGCAGCTTAGCGACGGTGGGACTAGCGTCATACAATGAGCAGTTCTTC. Residues: CASSLATVGLASYNEQFF.

This sequence joins TRBV21-1 and TRBJ2-4; the D call TRBD1 from the table was never checked on the DNA. TRBV21-1 is an annotated pseudogene. The CDR3 length is 17 residues. The CDR3 sequence: CASNWVEGVGTKNIQYF. The DNA for the CDR3 is TGTGCCAGCAACTGGGTAGAGGGGGTGGGAACCAAAAACATTCAGTACTTC.

The genes are TRBV28 and TRBJ2-7, with 9 bases matching TRBD2. V lost 3 bases and J lost 6; bases outside the gene matches: 6. CDR3 length equals 14 residues. Germline assignment: CDR1 MDHEN and CDR2 SYDVKM. The CDR3 is CASSLTSGRGEQYF. Written as DNA, the CDR3 is TGTGCCAGCAGTTTGACTAGCGGTCGAGGCGAGCAGTACTTC.

The chain links TRBV27 to TRBJ2-3; maybe TRBD1 (5 bases). Germline loops: CDR1 MNHEY, CDR2 SMNVEV (reference sequence). The CDR3 spans 13 residues. V lost 7 bases to trimming and J lost 6 bases, with 14 bases between them. The CDR3 DNA reads as TGTGCCAGCATTCACCGGACAACGGATACGCAGTATTTT. Protein: CASIHRTTDTQYF.

The J gene is TRBJ2-3, the V gene TRBV15, with D maybe TRBD2 (5 bases). V lost 3 bases and J 0 bases, leaving 19 bases between the germline ends. CDR1 is LNHNV, CDR2 YYDKDF, per germline (reference sequence). The CDR3 sequence is 18 residues long. The CDR3 nucleotides are TGTGCCACCAGCAGTCTCGACTACCCGGAAAGTAGCACAGATACGCAGTATTTT. Residues: CATSSLDYPESSTDTQYF.

The chain carries TRBV6-5 and TRBJ2-3; TRBD1 matches at 8 bases. The CDR3 is 13 residues long. The V and J ends lost 5 bases and 10 bases, in that order; junction bases with no gene match: 8. The germline gives CDR1 MNHEY, CDR2 SVGAGI. CDR3 sequence reads: CASSTGQGHAQYF. The CDR3 bases are TGTGCCAGCAGTACCGGACAGGGTCATGCGCAGTATTTT.

This clone was recorded once. V is TRBV29-1 and J is TRBJ2-7, with a possible D match to TRBD2 (6 bases). The CDR3 covers 14 residues. Germline V CDR1 and CDR2: SQVTM, ANQGSEA. The V end lost 7 bases, the J end lost 2 bases, and 18 bases lay between the germline ends. In DNA form, the CDR3 reads TGCAGCGCCGTCGGGGACTCCTACGCCTACGAGCAGTACTTC. It encodes CSAVGDSYAYEQYF.

CDR3 nucleotides: TGTGCCAGCAGCCGCTTTTCCAGATCTAACTATGGCTACACCTTC. It encodes CASSRFSRSNYGYTF. The chain is built from TRBV6-5 and TRBJ1-2, with D uncertain. The germline V and J ends were trimmed by 6 bases and 0 bases, with 14 bases remaining between them. This CDR3 has 15 amino acids. CDR1 and CDR2 (germline): MNHEY, SVGAGI.